The T cell receptor (beta chain) described here comes from a study of T cells in Graves' hyperthyroidism and ophthalmopathy. The sample holds many counts of this clonotype. What it binds is not known. Study conclusions and caveats: From stable hyperthyroidism, ophthalmopathy was separated by a 13 V-J model. Blood also carried most thyroid clonotypes expanded above 0.001.

The V gene end was trimmed by 3 bases and the J gene end by 3 bases; junction bases not matched to a gene: 2. Germline V gene sequence: CDR1 SGHTA, CDR2 FQGNSA. CDR3 length: 15 amino acids. RNA transcripts were the template for amplifying TCR beta CDR3 regions. TCR CDR3 regions were first amplified by RT-PCR with HTBI primers. A single record per CDR3 protein comes from TCRdb applying MiXCR to the multiplex PCR reads. This sample yields about 700,000 distinct CDR3 sequences, of which about 45% are seen a single time; less than 9% belongs to the top ten. This TCR came from an adult man with Graves' disease, either hyperthyroidism or ophthalmopathy (not recorded which). The sequencing input was peripheral blood or thyroid tissue (not recorded which). The chain joins TRBV7-2 to TRBJ2-5; 12 nucleotides align to TRBD2. CDR3: CASSFRTSGKETQYF. For the CDR3, the DNA is TGTGCCAGCAGCTTCAGGACTAGCGGGAAAGAGACCCAGTACTTC.